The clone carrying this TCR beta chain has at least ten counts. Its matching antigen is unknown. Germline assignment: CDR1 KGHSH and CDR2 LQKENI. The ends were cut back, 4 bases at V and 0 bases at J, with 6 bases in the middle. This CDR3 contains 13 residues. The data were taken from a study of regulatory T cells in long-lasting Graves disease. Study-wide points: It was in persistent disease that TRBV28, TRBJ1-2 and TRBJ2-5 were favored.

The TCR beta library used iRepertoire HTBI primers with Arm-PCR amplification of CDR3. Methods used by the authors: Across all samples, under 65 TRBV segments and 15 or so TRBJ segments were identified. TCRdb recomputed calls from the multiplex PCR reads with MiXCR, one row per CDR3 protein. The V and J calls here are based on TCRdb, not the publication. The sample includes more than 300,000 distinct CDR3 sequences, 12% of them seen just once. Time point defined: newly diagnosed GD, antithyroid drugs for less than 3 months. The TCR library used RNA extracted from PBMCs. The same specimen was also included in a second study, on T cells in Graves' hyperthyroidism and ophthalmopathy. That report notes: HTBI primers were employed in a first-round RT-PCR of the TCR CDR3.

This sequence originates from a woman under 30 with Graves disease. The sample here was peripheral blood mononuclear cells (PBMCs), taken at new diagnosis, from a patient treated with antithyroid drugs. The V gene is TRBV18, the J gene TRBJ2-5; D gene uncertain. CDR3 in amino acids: CASSQDYQETQYF. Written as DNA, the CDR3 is TGTGCCAGCTCACAGGATTACCAAGAGACCCAGTACTTC.